A selection of T cell receptor beta chains follows, all from one sample in a study of beta chain features in type 1 diabetes. The method was immunoSEQ multiplex PCR; TCRdb's version includes in-frame clones alone and lacks a portion of them. In the table there are 150,000 or so clones, 9.2% of which are singletons. Sample: central memory CD4+ T cells from blood. The receptors originated from a man aged 18 to 30 in good health. Each CDR3 is given with its conserved first and last residue. A D gene is named only where the DNA matches it firmly. Size is stated for part of the rows, as once, few or many counts, or as a class when the clone is expanded.

>TRBV9|TRBJ1-1|NA|NA
CASSVVHRETEAFF
TGTGCCAGCAGCGTAGTACACAGGGAGACTGAAGCTTTCTTT
>TRBV7-9|TRBJ2-3|once|TRBD2
CASSPSGFDTDTQYF
TGTGCCAGCAGTCCTAGCGGGTTTGACACAGATACGCAGTATTTT
>TRBV2|TRBJ1-3|few|NA
CASRLGAPGNTIYF
TGTGCCAGCAGGCTTGGAGCACCTGGAAACACCATATATTTT
>TRBV2|TRBJ1-2|few|NA
CASSYGTTYGYTF
TGTGCCAGCAGTTACGGGACAACCTATGGCTACACCTTC
>TRBV4-2|TRBJ2-1|NA|NA
CASSQDHSGNEQFF
TGTGCCAGCAGCCAAGATCACAGCGGGAATGAGCAGTTCTTC
>TRBV5-5|TRBJ2-7|NA|TRBD2
CASSQNPSGTYEQYF
TGTGCCAGCAGCCAAAACCCTAGCGGGACCTACGAGCAGTACTTC
>TRBV7-3|TRBJ2-3|NA|NA
CASSPGLTNTDTQYF
TGTGCCAGCAGCCCAGGACTAACTAATACAGATACGCAGTATTTT
>TRBV2|TRBJ2-2|NA|NA
CASSVQGHGELFF
TGTGCCAGCAGTGTGCAGGGTCACGGGGAGCTGTTTTTT
>TRBV6-1|TRBJ2-7|few|TRBD1
CASSEPYPGQGAWSYEQYF
TGTGCCAGCAGTGAACCATACCCCGGACAGGGGGCTTGGTCCTACGAGCAGTACTTC
>TRBV5-4|TRBJ2-1|few|NA
CASSQSFPTGNNEQFF
TGTGCCAGCAGCCAGAGTTTTCCGACAGGTAATAATGAGCAGTTCTTC
>TRBV9|TRBJ2-3|few|TRBD2
CASSQKLAAGTDTQYF
TGTGCCAGCAGCCAAAAACTAGCGGCGGGCACAGATACGCAGTATTTT
>TRBV29-1|TRBJ2-2|few|TRBD2
CSVDGLAFGELFF
TGCAGCGTTGATGGACTAGCGTTCGGGGAGCTGTTTTTT
>TRBV19|TRBJ2-2|NA|NA
CASNGRGLAGELFF
TGTGCCAGTAATGGACGGGGGTTGGCCGGGGAGCTGTTTTTT
>TRBV18|TRBJ1-5|few|TRBD1
CASSATGGGNQPQHF
TGTGCCAGCTCAGCTACAGGGGGCGGCAATCAGCCCCAGCATTTT
>TRBV5-1|TRBJ1-4|NA|TRBD1
CASSPSSGQGNEKLFF
TGCGCCAGCAGCCCATCCTCCGGACAGGGGAATGAAAAACTGTTTTTT
>TRBV18|TRBJ1-4|NA|NA
CASSLRFNEKLFF
TGTGCCAGCTCCCTCCGTTTCAATGAAAAACTGTTTTTT
>TRBV19|TRBJ2-1|NA|TRBD1
CASSSTPGQGNNEQFF
TGTGCCAGTAGTAGCACACCGGGACAGGGGAACAATGAGCAGTTCTTC
>TRBV5-1|TRBJ2-7|NA|NA
CASSSTSGSYEQYF
TGCGCCAGCAGCTCGACTAGTGGCTCCTACGAGCAGTACTTC
>TRBV5-1|TRBJ2-3|NA|TRBD1
CASSTGQGADTQYF
TGCGCCAGCAGCACGGGACAGGGGGCAGATACGCAGTATTTT
>TRBV29-1|TRBJ2-5|many|NA
CSVEDGKETQYF
TGCAGCGTTGAAGACGGGAAAGAGACCCAGTACTTC
>TRBV14|TRBJ2-1|few|NA
CASSQDLRNEQFF
TGTGCCAGCAGCCAAGATTTGAGGAATGAGCAGTTCTTC
>TRBV11-1|TRBJ1-2|few|NA
CASSFGPGVYGYTF
TGTGCCAGCAGCTTTGGCCCGGGGGTCTATGGCTACACCTTC
>TRBV10-3|TRBJ2-3|many|NA
CAISDREADTQYF
TGTGCCATCAGTGACAGGGAAGCAGATACGCAGTATTTT
>TRBV7-2|TRBJ2-2|few|TRBD2
CASKVLAGGGELFF
TGTGCCAGCAAGGTTCTAGCGGGGGGCGGGGAGCTGTTTTTT
>TRBV6-5|TRBJ2-7|NA|NA
CASSFRQAYEQYF
TGTGCCAGCAGTTTTCGGCAGGCCTACGAGCAGTACTTC
>TRBV18|TRBJ2-1|few|TRBD2
CASSPFAGGWNEQFF
TGTGCCAGCTCACCTTTCGCGGGGGGTTGGAATGAGCAGTTCTTC
>TRBV4-3|TRBJ1-6|few|NA
CASSQDVRSPLHF
TGCGCCAGCAGCCAAGATGTCCGGTCCCCCCTCCACTTT
>TRBV9|TRBJ2-1|many|NA
CASSVGPWDEQFF
TGTGCCAGCAGCGTGGGGCCGTGGGATGAGCAGTTCTTC
>TRBV7-3|TRBJ2-1|few|TRBD1
CASSRQGSNEQFF
TGTGCCAGCAGTCGACAGGGATCCAATGAGCAGTTCTTC
>TRBV2|TRBJ2-1|few|TRBD2
CASRTGTRNEQFF
TGTGCCAGCAGAACCGGGACTAGGAATGAGCAGTTCTTC
>TRBV28|TRBJ1-2|few|NA
CASKGQGYGYTF
TGTGCCAGCAAAGGGCAGGGGTATGGCTACACCTTC
>TRBV29-1|TRBJ1-4|many|NA
CSVDWAGGSEKLFF
TGCAGCGTTGATTGGGCAGGTGGGAGTGAAAAACTGTTTTTT
>TRBV15|TRBJ2-3|few|TRBD1
CATSETRTGGIDTQYF
TGTGCCACCAGCGAAACCAGGACAGGGGGCATAGATACGCAGTATTTT
>TRBV6-1|TRBJ1-2|NA|TRBD1
CASSETGVDYGYTF
TGTGCCAGTAGTGAGACAGGGGTCGACTATGGCTACACCTTC
>TRBV11-3|TRBJ2-1|NA|TRBD2
CASSSGGAYDEQFF
TGTGCCAGCAGCTCCGGGGGGGCTTACGATGAGCAGTTCTTC
>TRBV7-2|TRBJ1-6|few|NA
CASSLVSGRDYNSPLHF
TGTGCCAGCAGCTTAGTAAGTGGCAGGGACTATAATTCACCCCTCCACTTT
>TRBV21-1|TRBJ2-7|NA|NA
CAVVQGTGEQYF
TGTGCCGTCGTCCAGGGTACGGGCGAGCAGTACTTC
>TRBV6-6|TRBJ2-7|few|TRBD1
CASSYSTGSREQYF
TGTGCCAGCAGTTACTCGACAGGGTCGCGCGAGCAGTACTTC
>TRBV5-4|TRBJ2-3|NA|NA
CASSLGGVADTQYF
TGTGCCAGCAGCTTAGGGGGGGTGGCAGATACGCAGTATTTT
>TRBV2|TRBJ2-5|few|TRBD1
CASNPDRGETQYF
TGTGCCAGCAACCCTGACAGGGGAGAGACCCAGTACTTC
>TRBV4-1|TRBJ2-2|NA|NA
CASRGQVKGMSIPGELFF
TGCGCCAGCAGGGGCCAGGTTAAGGGGATGTCGATTCCCGGGGAGCTGTTTTTT
>TRBV7-2|TRBJ1-2|few|NA
CASSLSGAHKAGYTF
TGTGCCAGCAGCTTATCAGGGGCCCACAAGGCTGGCTACACCTTC
>TRBV5-4|TRBJ1-2|NA|TRBD1
CASSLGQGRDGYTF
TGTGCCAGCAGCTTGGGACAGGGGAGAGATGGCTACACCTTC
>TRBV5-1|TRBJ2-3|NA|TRBD2
CASRPGTSGHTDTQYF
TGCGCCAGCAGACCAGGGACTAGCGGGCACACAGATACGCAGTATTTT
>TRBV9|TRBJ2-7|few|TRBD2
CASSRTSGAYEQYF
TGTGCCAGCAGCCGAACTAGCGGGGCCTACGAGCAGTACTTC
>TRBV5-1|TRBJ2-1|few|TRBD2
CASSSGLAVNEQFF
TGCGCCAGCAGCTCCGGACTAGCGGTCAATGAGCAGTTCTTC
>TRBV15|TRBJ2-1|NA|TRBD1
CATSRSPQGADNEQFF
TGTGCCACCAGCAGATCCCCTCAGGGGGCCGACAATGAGCAGTTCTTC
>TRBV4-2|TRBJ1-1|few|TRBD1
CASSRTGTENTEAFF
TGTGCCAGCAGCCGCACTGGGACAGAGAACACTGAAGCTTTCTTT
>TRBV18|TRBJ2-3|many|NA
CASSRSASDKYPQYF
TGTGCCAGCTCACGGAGCGCCAGCGATAAATATCCGCAGTATTTT
>TRBV5-4|TRBJ2-1|few|NA
CASSFTDYNEQFF
TGTGCCAGCAGCTTTACAGATTACAATGAGCAGTTCTTC
>TRBV6-1|TRBJ2-3|NA|NA
CATYVTDTQYF
TGTGCCACGTATGTCACAGATACGCAGTATTTT